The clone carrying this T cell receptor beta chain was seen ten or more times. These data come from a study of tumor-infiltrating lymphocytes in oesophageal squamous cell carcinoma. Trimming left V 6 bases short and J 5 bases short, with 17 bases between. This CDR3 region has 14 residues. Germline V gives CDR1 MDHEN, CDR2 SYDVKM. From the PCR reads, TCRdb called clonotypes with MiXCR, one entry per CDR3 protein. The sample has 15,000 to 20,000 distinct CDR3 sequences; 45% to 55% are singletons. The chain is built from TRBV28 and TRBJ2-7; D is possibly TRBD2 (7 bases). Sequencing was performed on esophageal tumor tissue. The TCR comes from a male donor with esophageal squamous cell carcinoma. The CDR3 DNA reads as TGTGCCAGCAGCCGATGGGGGGGCCCCCACGAGCAGTACTTC. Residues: CASSRWGGPHEQYF.